This T cell receptor beta chain was sequenced for a study of PD-L1 blockade in urothelial cancer. V was shortened by 3 bases and J by 6 bases, with 15 bases between the two germline ends. The CDR3 sequence is 15 residues long. Germline CDR1 is KGHSH and CDR2 is LQKENI. As to time point: peripheral blood 6 weeks after treatment start. Data came from immunoSEQ multiplex PCR; TCRdb stores just in-frame clones and leaves some out. The sample yields some 120,000 clones, roughly 91% seen once. This clonotype was sampled from a man between 60 and 70 years old with urothelial cancer. The chain uses TRBV18 and TRBJ2-1; perhaps TRBD1 as D (6 bases). The sequencing here drew on PBMCs, taken around atezolizumab (anti-PD-L1) treatment. The CDR3 DNA is TGTGCCAGCTCACCCAGGGGACCGACTCCCAATGAGCAGTTCTTC. It is translated as CASSPRGPTPNEQFF.